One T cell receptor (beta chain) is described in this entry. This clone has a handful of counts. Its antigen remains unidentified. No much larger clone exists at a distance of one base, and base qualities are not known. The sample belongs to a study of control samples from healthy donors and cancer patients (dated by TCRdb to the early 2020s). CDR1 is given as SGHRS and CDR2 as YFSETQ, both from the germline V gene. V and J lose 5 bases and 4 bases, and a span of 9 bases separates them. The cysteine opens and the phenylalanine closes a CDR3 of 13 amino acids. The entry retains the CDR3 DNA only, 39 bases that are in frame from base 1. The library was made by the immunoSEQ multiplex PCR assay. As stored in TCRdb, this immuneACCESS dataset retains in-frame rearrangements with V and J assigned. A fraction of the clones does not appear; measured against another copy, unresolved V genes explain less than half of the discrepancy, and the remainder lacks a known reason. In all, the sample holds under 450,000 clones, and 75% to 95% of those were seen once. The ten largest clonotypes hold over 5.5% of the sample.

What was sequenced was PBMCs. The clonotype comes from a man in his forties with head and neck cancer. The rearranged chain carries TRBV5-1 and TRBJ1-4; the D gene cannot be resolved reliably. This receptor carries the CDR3 CASSLQDNEKLFF. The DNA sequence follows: TGCGCCAGCAGTCTCCAGGATAATGAAAAACTGTTTTTT.